Given below is one TCR beta chain in context. Its antigen remains unidentified. This CDR3 region has 13 residues. The ends were cut back, 5 bases at V and 4 bases at J, with 11 bases in the middle. Germline loops: CDR1 LNHNV, CDR2 YYDKDF (reference sequence). The sorted-subset replicate PCRs were given 200 ng DNA, which is tens of thousands of T cell genomes. Clones were read by immunoSEQ multiplex PCR, and TCRdb kept only the in-frame ones, dropping some. This sample carries some 2,000,000 clones, 85% to 95% of them seen once, and the ten largest clones take about 1.1%. This record belongs to a study of shared clonotypes between healthy human individuals. Study details: CD4 naive cells filled three plates per donor, CD4 memory three, CD8 naive two and CD8 memory one. Broader study findings: Naive subsets tended to show greater estimated richness than memory subsets. Generation of non-shared clonotypes was less probable than generation of clonotypes shared by all four donors.

Terminally differentiated effector memory CD45RA+ cells were excluded from the naive CD8 cells, which were CD45RO-negative and positively selected for CCR7. The chain has TRBV15 and TRBJ2-5; possible D gene TRBD2, 5 bases. The sequence was obtained from a man aged 18 to 35 in good health. The sequencing input was naive CD8+ T cells sorted from blood. The CDR3 sequence: CATSHLATETQYF. The CDR3 nucleotides are TGTGCCACCAGCCATCTAGCTACAGAGACCCAGTACTTC.